One and the same sample provided the 6 T cell receptor beta chains below, sequenced in a study of T cell responses to AZD1222 COVID-19 vaccine. Only in-frame clones appear in the TCRdb table, and some are missing; sequencing was by immunoSEQ multiplex PCR. The sample consists of about 84,000 clones, approximately 85% of them appearing once. The specimen was peripheral blood, collected 28 days after the second AZD1222 dose. The receptors come from an adult who received the AZD1222 COVID-19 vaccine.

This clone was seen just once. The rearrangement uses TRBV2 and TRBJ1-6, with D possibly TRBD1 on 6 matching bases. Trimming took off 5 bases at V and 8 bases at J, with 13 bases between the two ends. Germline V CDR1 and CDR2: SNHLY, FYNNEI. The CDR3 extends over 14 amino acids. The CDR3 nucleotides are TGTGCCAGCAGTCAAGGACAGAAGGATTCACCCCTCCACTTT. It codes for CASSQGQKDSPLHF.

The V and J genes are TRBV7-9 and TRBJ1-4; no clear D gene. The CDR3 consists of 17 residues. Germline CDR1 reads SEHNR; CDR2 reads FQNEAQ (reference sequence). Trimming left V 2 bases short and J 0 bases short, with 13 bases between. This chain's CDR3 is CASSLMEWPATNEKLFF. CDR3 DNA sequence: TGTGCCAGCAGCTTAATGGAATGGCCTGCAACTAATGAAAAACTGTTTTTT.

DNA for the CDR3: TGTGCCAGCAGTGAAGTAACGGGCGGGAGGGGGAGGCTGTTTTTT. It is translated as CASSEVTGGRGRLFF. The chain has TRBV2 and TRBJ2-2, with 9 bases identical to TRBD2. The CDR3 sequence is 15 residues long. Germline assignment: CDR1 SNHLY and CDR2 FYNNEI. V shed 1 base, J shed 13 bases, and the junction held 10 bases outside the gene matches.

V is TRBV12-3 or TRBV12-4 and J is TRBJ1-2, with D uncertain. This CDR3 has 12 residues. V lost 4 bases and J lost 4, with 7 bases in between. This CDR3 is CASSSSIYGYTF. CDR3 coding DNA: TGTGCCAGCAGTTCCTCAATCTATGGCTACACCTTC.

The chain couples TRBV9 to TRBJ2-3; 9 bases fit TRBD2. The CDR3 has 15 amino acids. J lost 4 bases, V lost 0 bases, and 3 bases had no gene match. Germline-derived CDR1 and CDR2 are SGDLS and YYNGEE. The CDR3 protein is CASSVGGGAADTQYF. As DNA, the CDR3 is TGTGCCAGCAGCGTAGGCGGGGGGGCTGCAGATACGCAGTATTTT.

The CDR3 region is CSVSSYSTDTQYF. The CDR3 DNA reads TGCAGCGTTTCAAGTTATAGCACAGATACGCAGTATTTT. The chain combines TRBV29-1 with TRBJ2-3; D unclear. Per the germline V gene, CDR1 is SQVTM and CDR2 is ANQGSEA. This CDR3 has 13 amino acids. Trimming left V 5 bases short and J 0 bases short, with 9 bases between.